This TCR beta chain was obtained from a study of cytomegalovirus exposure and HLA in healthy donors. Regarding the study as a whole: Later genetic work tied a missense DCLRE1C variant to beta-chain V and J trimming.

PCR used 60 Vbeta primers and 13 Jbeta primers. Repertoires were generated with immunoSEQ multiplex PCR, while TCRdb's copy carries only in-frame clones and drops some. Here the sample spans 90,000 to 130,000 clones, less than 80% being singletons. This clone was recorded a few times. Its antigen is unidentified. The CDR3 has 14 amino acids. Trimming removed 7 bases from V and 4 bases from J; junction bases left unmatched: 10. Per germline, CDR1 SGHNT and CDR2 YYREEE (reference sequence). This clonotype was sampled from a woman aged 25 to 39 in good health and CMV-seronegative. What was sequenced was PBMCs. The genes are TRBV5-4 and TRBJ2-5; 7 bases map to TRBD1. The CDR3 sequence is CASRRQGYGETQYF. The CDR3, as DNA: TGTGCCAGCCGGAGACAGGGATATGGAGAGACCCAGTACTTC.